The 16 T cell receptor beta chains below all came from one sample that was sequenced in a study of OX40 agonist ivuxolimab in advanced cancers. Sequencing was performed with immunoSEQ multiplex PCR; in TCRdb, only in-frame clones are kept and a portion is missing. The sample has 75,000 to 85,000 clones; around 87% are singletons. The starting material was CD4+ or CD8+ T cells sorted from blood, obtained in a trial of the OX40 agonist ivuxolimab. The receptor set was obtained from an adult with an advanced solid tumor such as melanoma, head and neck, liver or kidney cancer.

The rearrangement uses TRBV2 and TRBJ2-2, with TRBD1 as a possible D gene (5 bases). The V end was cut by 8 bases, the J end by 4 bases, with 17 bases between. Per germline, CDR1 SNHLY and CDR2 FYNNEI. The CDR3 is made up of 15 amino acids. CDR3 sequence: CASAGSIAVTGELFF. DNA for the CDR3: TGTGCCAGCGCAGGGTCCATAGCCGTCACCGGGGAGCTGTTTTTT.

The genes are TRBV10-1 and TRBJ2-7; TRBD1 matches 10 bases. CDR3 length equals 15 residues. Germline V CDR1 and CDR2: WNHNN, SYGVQD (reference sequence). The junction had 7 bases not matched to a gene; V was cut back by 6 bases and J by 2 bases. The CDR3 reads CASRLTGTGAYEQYF. DNA of the CDR3: TGCGCCAGCAGATTAACCGGGACAGGGGCCTACGAGCAGTACTTC.

The V and J genes are TRBV6-1 and TRBJ1-1; perhaps TRBD1 as D (5 bases). V lost 6 bases and J 6 bases, leaving 14 bases between the germline ends. The CDR3 runs 13 residues. Germline lookup yields CDR1 MNHNS and CDR2 SASEGT. CDR3 protein: CASSGTLRAEAFF. CDR3 coding DNA: TGTGCCAGCAGCGGGACTCTTAGGGCTGAAGCTTTCTTT.

This clone was seen only once. The chain couples TRBV28 to TRBJ1-5; TRBD1 is a possible D gene (5 bases). The length of the CDR3 is 14 residues. Germline-derived CDR1 and CDR2 are MDHEN and SYDVKM. V was trimmed by 5 bases and J by 6 bases, leaving 14 bases between them. The CDR3 DNA sequence: TGTGCCAGCAGTGCATCAGGGAGGGGTCAGCCCCAGCATTTT. Its translation is CASSASGRGQPQHF. The full variable domain, with the rest looked up from reference TRBV28 and TRBJ1-5, is DVKVTQSSRYLVKRTGEKVFLECVQDMDHENMFWYRQDPGLGLRLIYFSYDVKMKEKGDIPEGYSVSREKKERFSLILESASTNQTSMYLCASSASGRGQPQHFGDGTRLSIL.

This chain links TRBV6-6 with TRBJ2-3; D is possibly TRBD2 (5 bases). This CDR3 region has 13 residues. CDR1 is MNHNY and CDR2 is SVGAGI in the germline V gene (reference sequence). V lost 11 bases and J 5 bases, leaving 17 bases between the germline ends. The CDR3, as DNA: TGTGCCGCTTGCCGGGGTCTTATAGATACGCAGTATTTT. Translation: CAACRGLIDTQYF.

V gene TRBV27 combines with J gene TRBJ2-7, with 14 nucleotides matching TRBD2. The CDR3 sequence is 18 residues long. J gave up 3 bases and V 2 bases, and 9 bases lay outside the gene matches. CDR1 and CDR2 from the germline V gene are MNHEY and SMNVEV (reference sequence). The CDR3 loop reads CASSLIGGTSGRSYEQYF. The CDR3 bases are TGTGCCAGCAGTTTAATAGGGGGGACTAGCGGGAGAAGCTACGAGCAGTACTTC.

The chain employs TRBV5-5 and TRBJ1-4, with D possibly being TRBD1 (6 bases). From germline, CDR1 is SGHKS and CDR2 YYEKEE (reference sequence). The CDR3 is made up of 15 amino acids. Trimming stripped 4 bases from V and 7 bases from J, with 17 bases between. CDR3: CASSLTGTSSEKLFF. The CDR3 DNA reads TGTGCCAGCAGCCTCACCGGGACATCAAGTGAAAAACTGTTTTTT.

The chain employs TRBV11-3 and TRBJ2-2, with D perhaps matching TRBD2 (6 bases). V was shortened by 11 bases and J by 3 bases, with 13 bases between the two germline ends. Germline CDR1 and CDR2: SGHNT and YENEEA. The CDR3 runs to 13 residues. DNA of the CDR3: TGTGCCTCAGGCAGGAGGGACACCGGGGAGCTGTTTTTT. Protein product: CASGRRDTGELFF.

This chain links TRBV5-1 with TRBJ2-1; possible D gene TRBD2, 6 bases. From germline, CDR1 is SGHRS and CDR2 YFSETQ. The CDR3 has 15 residues. Trimming cost V 1 base and J 3 bases, with 11 bases left between them. CDR3 loop: CASSLPGGSYNEQFF. DNA of the CDR3: TGCGCCAGCAGCTTGCCCGGGGGTAGCTACAATGAGCAGTTCTTC.

The J gene is TRBJ2-2, the V gene TRBV5-1; no clear D. Trimming left V 3 bases short and J 2 bases short, with 14 bases between. Germline CDR1 reads SGHRS; CDR2 reads YFSETQ. The length of the CDR3 is 16 residues. The CDR3 DNA sequence: TGCGCCAGCAGCTACCATCCGACGGATAACACCGGGGAGCTGTTTTTT. It yields the protein CASSYHPTDNTGELFF. The full variable domain, its missing parts supplied by reference TRBV5-1 and TRBJ2-2, is KAGVTQTPRYLIKTRGQQVTLSCSPISGHRSVSWYQQTPGQGLQFLFEYFSETQRNKGNFPGRFSGRQFSNSRSEMNVSTLELGDSALYLCASSYHPTDNTGELFFGEGSRLTVL.

The chain couples TRBV12-5 to TRBJ2-7; 10 nucleotides agree with TRBD2. There are 16 residues in the CDR3. CDR1 is LGHNT, CDR2 FRNRAP, per germline. With V trimmed by 6 bases and J by 5 bases, 13 bases remained unmatched. Here the CDR3 reads CASGGDLAGVLDEQYF. The CDR3 coding sequence is TGTGCTAGTGGCGGGGACCTAGCGGGAGTTCTGGACGAGCAGTACTTC. The variable domain in full, with the rest retrieved from reference TRBV12-5 and TRBJ2-7, is DARVTQTPRHKVTEMGQEVTMRCQPILGHNTVFWYRQTMMQGLELLAYFRNRAPLDDSGMPKDRFSAEMPDATLATLKIQPSEPRDSAVYFCASGGDLAGVLDEQYFGPGTRLTVT.

The V and J genes are TRBV18 and TRBJ1-4, with a weak D call TRBD1 (5 bases). The CDR3 consists of 17 residues. The V end was cut by 1 base, the J end by 7 bases, with 19 bases between. Germline V gives CDR1 KGHSH, CDR2 LQKENI. The CDR3 DNA is TGTGCCAGCTCACCACGGTCTATTTCGGGGGGGAGTGAAAAACTGTTTTTT. Its translation: CASSPRSISGGSEKLFF.

The V gene is TRBV7-2, the J gene TRBJ1-2; 7 nucleotides match TRBD1. Germline V gene lookup returns CDR1 SGHTA and CDR2 FQGNSA. V gave up 5 bases and J gave up 6 bases; unmatched junction bases: 15. This CDR3 spans 16 amino acids. The CDR3 nucleotides are TGTGCCAGCAGCACCTTCGGCTCGACAGGGAAGAATGGCTACACCTTC. It translates to CASSTFGSTGKNGYTF.

This sequence joins TRBV5-1 and TRBJ2-7; TRBD1 agrees at 8 bases. In germline, CDR1 is SGHRS, CDR2 YFSETQ. This CDR3 has 14 residues. J gave up 4 bases and V 2 bases, and 5 bases lay outside the gene matches. The CDR3 region is CASSLQDRVYEQYF. DNA of the CDR3: TGCGCCAGCAGCTTACAGGACAGGGTGTACGAGCAGTACTTC.

This chain links TRBV4-2 with TRBJ2-1; no definite D call. Germline CDR1 LGHNA, CDR2 YNFKEQ. V gave up 0 bases and J gave up 6 bases, with 12 bases separating them. The CDR3 contains 15 residues. The CDR3: CASSQDRLGLNEQFF. CDR3 DNA sequence: TGTGCCAGCAGCCAAGATAGATTAGGGCTCAATGAGCAGTTCTTC.

This clone was seen only a few times. This chain connects TRBV19 to TRBJ1-5; unclear D gene. The V and J ends lost 0 bases and 9 bases respectively, with 9 bases between them. Germline CDR1 is LNHDA and CDR2 is SQIVND (reference sequence). This CDR3 contains 13 residues. CDR3 coding DNA: TGTGCCAGTAGTATAGATGTGGGTGGGCCCCAGCATTTT. Its translation is CASSIDVGGPQHF.